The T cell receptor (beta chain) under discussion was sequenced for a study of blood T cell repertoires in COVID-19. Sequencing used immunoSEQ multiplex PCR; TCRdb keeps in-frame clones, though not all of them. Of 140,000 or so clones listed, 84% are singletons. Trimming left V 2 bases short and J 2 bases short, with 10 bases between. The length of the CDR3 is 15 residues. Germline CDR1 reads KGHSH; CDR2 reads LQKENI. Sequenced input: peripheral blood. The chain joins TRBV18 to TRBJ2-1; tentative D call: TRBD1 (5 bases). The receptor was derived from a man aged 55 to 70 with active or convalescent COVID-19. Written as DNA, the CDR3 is TGTGCCAGCTCACCAGGGCAGGGTCCCTACAATGAGCAGTTCTTC. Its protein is CASSPGQGPYNEQFF.